This T cell receptor beta chain emerged from a study of shared clonotypes between healthy human individuals. Study-wide context: CD4 naive and memory got three plates each, CD8 naive two, CD8 memory one.

The CDR3 covers 16 residues. CDR1 LGHNA and CDR2 YSLEER come from the germline V gene. Trimming took off 0 bases at V and 8 bases at J, with 16 bases between the two ends. TCRdb keeps only in-frame clones here, not all; method: immunoSEQ multiplex PCR. The top ten clones hold more than 0.1% of a sample with some 2.1 million clones, 95% of them seen once. This clone has only one observation. V is TRBV4-3 and J is TRBJ1-4; the D is unclear. The sample was naive CD4+ T cells sorted from blood. Subset specified: CD45RA+ positively selected. The clonotype was recovered from a man between 18 and 29 years old in good health. This chain's CDR3 is CASSQDRGGLGEKLFF. The DNA for the CDR3 is TGCGCCAGCAGCCAAGATCGGGGAGGTCTTGGCGAAAAACTGTTTTTT.